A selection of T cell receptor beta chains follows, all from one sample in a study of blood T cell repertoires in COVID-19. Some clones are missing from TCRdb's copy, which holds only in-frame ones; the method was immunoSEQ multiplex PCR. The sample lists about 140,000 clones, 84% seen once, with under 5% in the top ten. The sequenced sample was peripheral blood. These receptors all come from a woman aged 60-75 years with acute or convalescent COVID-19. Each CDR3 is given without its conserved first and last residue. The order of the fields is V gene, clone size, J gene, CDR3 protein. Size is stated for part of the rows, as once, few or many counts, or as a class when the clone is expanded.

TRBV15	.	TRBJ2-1	ATSRPGTSGNEQF
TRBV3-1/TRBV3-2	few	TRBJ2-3	ASSPGTGPWDTQY
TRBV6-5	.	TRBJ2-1	ASTSGSSYNEQF
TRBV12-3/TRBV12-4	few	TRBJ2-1	ASSLLLYNEQF
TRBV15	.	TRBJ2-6	ATSPRSGANVLT
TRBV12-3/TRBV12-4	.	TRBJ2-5	ASSFSPETQY
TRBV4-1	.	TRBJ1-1	ASSLRDRLNTEAF
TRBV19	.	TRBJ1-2	ASSIRQPNYGYT
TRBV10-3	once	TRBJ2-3	AISLDSNTDTQY
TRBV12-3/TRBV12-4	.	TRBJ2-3	ASIPSTDTQY
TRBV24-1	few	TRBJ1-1	ATSGPARGNTEAF
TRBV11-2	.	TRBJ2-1	ASSLEGRNEQF
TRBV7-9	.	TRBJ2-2	ASSFVGELF
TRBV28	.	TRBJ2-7	ASSPSLLARRYYEQY
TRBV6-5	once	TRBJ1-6	ASSYSGGSRSPLH
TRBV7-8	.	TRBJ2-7	ASSPSGRGYEQY
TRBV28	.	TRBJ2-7	ASRSGPVDEQY
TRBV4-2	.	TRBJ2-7	ASSQDRSLEPYEQY
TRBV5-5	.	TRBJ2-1	ASSLGGNEQF
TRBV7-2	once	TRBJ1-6	ASSIAIGSPLH
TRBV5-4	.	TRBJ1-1	ASHRGGNTEAF
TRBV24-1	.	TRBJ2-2	ATSDHRDRGPGELF
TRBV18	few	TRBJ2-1	ASSPGLAGGPGDEQF
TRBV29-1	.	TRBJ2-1	SVGRAFDNEQF
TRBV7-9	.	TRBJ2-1	ASSPSGTSGRGEQF
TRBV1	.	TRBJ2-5	TSSQDLASGRSQETQY
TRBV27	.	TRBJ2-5	ASQATSGHQETQY
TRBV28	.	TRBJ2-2	ATLGTRNTGELF
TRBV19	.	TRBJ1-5	ASSIAEGRRNQPQH
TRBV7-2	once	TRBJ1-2	ASSPSQGNYGYT
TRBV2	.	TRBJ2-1	ASRQGVGNEQF
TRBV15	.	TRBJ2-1	ATNRPQGASYNEQF
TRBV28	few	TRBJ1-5	ASSSPWARERGGNQPQH
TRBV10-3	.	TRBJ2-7	AISTGQPPYEQY
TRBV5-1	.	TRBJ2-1	ASSLSGTSSYNEQF
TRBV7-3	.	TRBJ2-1	ASSQLAGRSGEQF
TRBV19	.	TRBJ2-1	ASQDRGVRYEQF
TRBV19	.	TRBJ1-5	ASMGRGKDQPQH
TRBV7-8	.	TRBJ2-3	ASSRITDTQY
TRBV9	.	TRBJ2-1	ASSRTSGRGVEQF
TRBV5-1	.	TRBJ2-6	ASSPRQGRGAGANVLT
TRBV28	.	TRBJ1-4	ASAEGGANEKLF
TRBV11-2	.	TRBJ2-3	ASSYLGTSGIPDTQY
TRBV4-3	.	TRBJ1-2	ASSQDWSVYGYT
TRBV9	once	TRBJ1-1	ASSATGIRPF
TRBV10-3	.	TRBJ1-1	AISPLGLGDTEAF
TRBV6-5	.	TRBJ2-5	ASSSYTPGEETQY
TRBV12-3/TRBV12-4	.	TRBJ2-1	ASSPETGYEQF
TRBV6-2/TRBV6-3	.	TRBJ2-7	ASSYSKRLAGPSYEQY
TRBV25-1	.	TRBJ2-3	ASSEWGGRTDTQY
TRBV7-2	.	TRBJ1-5	ASSFGQGSNQPQH
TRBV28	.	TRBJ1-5	ASSWGQGVNQPQH
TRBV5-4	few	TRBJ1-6	ASSFAGGEGSPLH
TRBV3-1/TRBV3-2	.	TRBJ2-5	ASSQVSALAGNQETQY
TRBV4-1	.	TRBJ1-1	ASRSSRGANEAF
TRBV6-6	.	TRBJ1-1	ASSSQGKVEAF